The 28 T cell receptor beta chains presented below share a single source sample, sequenced in a study of CD8 T cells in Susac syndrome. An input of about 0.45 to 1 ug of RNA was subjected to reverse transcription using random hexamers. One entry per CDR3 protein results from TCRdb running MiXCR on the immunoSEQ multiplex PCR reads. The table lists roughly 88,000 distinct CDR3 sequences, about 95% of them singletons. The sample taken for sequencing was CD8+ T cells from PBMCs. These receptors were collected from a human donor with Susac syndrome.

This rearrangement joins TRBV6-2 or TRBV6-3 to TRBJ2-4; D might be TRBD2 (5 bases). Trimming removed 11 bases from V and 0 bases from J, with 8 bases in between. The germline gives CDR1 MNHEY, CDR2 SVGEGT. The CDR3 is made up of 12 amino acids. DNA for the CDR3: TGTGCCTCAGAGGGAGCCAAAAACATTCAGTACTTC. The encoded protein is CASEGAKNIQYF.

The chain links TRBV7-3 to TRBJ2-1; 9 bases are shared with TRBD2. Germline CDR1 reads SGHTA; CDR2 reads FQGTGA. The CDR3 is made up of 16 amino acids. Trimming at V came to 2 bases and at J to 9 bases, leaving 11 bases not matched to a gene. In nucleotides, the CDR3 is TGTGCCAGCAGCTTAGGTCTAGCGGGGAGCGCAGGTGAGCAGTTCTTC. Amino acids: CASSLGLAGSAGEQFF. The entire variable domain, with the rest obtained from reference TRBV7-3 and TRBJ2-1, is as follows: GAGVSQTPSNKVTEKGKYVELRCDPISGHTALYWYRQSLGQGPEFLIYFQGTGAADDSGLPNDRFFAVRPEGSVSTLKIQRTERGDSAVYLCASSLGLAGSAGEQFFGPGTRLTVL.

The rearrangement links TRBV7-9 to TRBJ1-2; D gene uncertain. The germline V gene has CDR1 SEHNR and CDR2 FQNEAQ (reference sequence). V lost 6 bases, J lost 10 bases, and 15 bases lay in between. The CDR3 runs 12 residues. Here the CDR3 DNA reads TGTGCCAGCAGTCCAAAAGGGTTCGACTACACCTTC. It encodes CASSPKGFDYTF.

The chain employs TRBV7-9 and TRBJ1-2, with TRBD1 identical over 12 bases. Germline CDR1 is SEHNR and CDR2 is FQNEAQ (reference sequence). Unmatched junction bases numbered 8, after V lost 6 bases and J lost 6 bases. The CDR3 covers 15 residues. The CDR3 sequence: CASRPPGQGADGYTF. The CDR3 nucleotides read TGTGCCAGCAGGCCCCCGGGACAGGGGGCGGATGGCTACACCTTC.

This chain joins TRBV11-2 and TRBJ2-7; 11 bases match TRBD2. The CDR3 extends over 16 amino acids. Trimming removed 3 bases from V and 5 bases from J; junction bases left unmatched: 9. The germline V gene has CDR1 SGHAT and CDR2 FQNNGV. The CDR3 reads CASSFYSGRVRDEQYF. Written as DNA, the CDR3 is TGTGCCAGCAGCTTTTATAGCGGGAGGGTCAGAGACGAGCAGTACTTC.

This rearrangement joins TRBV6-6 to TRBJ1-5; TRBD1 aligns across 7 bases. J gave up 6 bases and V 1 base, and 9 bases lay outside the gene matches. Per germline, CDR1 MNHNY and CDR2 SVGAGI (reference sequence). This CDR3 has 16 residues. CDR3 sequence (DNA): TGTGCCAGCAGTTACTTTGGACAGGCCAAGGGTCAGCCCCAGCATTTT. It encodes CASSYFGQAKGQPQHF.

The rearrangement uses TRBV4-3 and TRBJ2-1, with D uncertain. This CDR3 contains 15 residues. In germline, CDR1 is LGHNA, CDR2 YSLEER. V lost 1 base to trimming and J lost 6 bases, with 13 bases between them. This chain's CDR3 is CASSQGSPLSNEQFF. CDR3 DNA sequence: TGCGCCAGCAGCCAAGGGAGCCCCCTTTCCAATGAGCAGTTCTTC.

This sequence joins TRBV20-1 and TRBJ2-1; 11 nucleotides agree with TRBD2. With 0 bases clipped from V and 4 bases from J, the junction kept 11 bases outside the gene matches. The germline CDR1 and CDR2 sequences are DFQATT and SNEGSKA (reference sequence). This CDR3 is built from 18 residues. The CDR3 nucleotides are TGCAGTGCTAGAGATACTCTATTAGCGGGAGGGAGTTACAATGAGCAGTTCTTC. It specifies CSARDTLLAGGSYNEQFF.

This sequence joins TRBV29-1 and TRBJ1-2; D might be TRBD1 (5 bases). In germline, CDR1 is SQVTM, CDR2 ANQGSEA. The CDR3 spans 13 residues. The V end was cut by 5 bases, the J end by 5 bases, with 15 bases between. The CDR3 protein is CSVIGQGEYGYTF. The CDR3 bases are TGCAGCGTTATTGGGCAGGGCGAATATGGCTACACCTTC.

The V call is TRBV27, the J call TRBJ2-1; the D is unclear. CDR1 and CDR2 (germline): MNHEY, SMNVEV (reference sequence). V was trimmed by 2 bases and J by 5 bases, leaving 4 bases between them. The CDR3 is 12 amino acids. The CDR3 here is CASSLRDNEQFF. CDR3 coding DNA: TGTGCCAGCAGTTTAAGAGACAATGAGCAGTTCTTC.

V and J are TRBV2 and TRBJ2-7; D is perhaps TRBD1 (5 bases). Germline CDR1 and CDR2: SNHLY and FYNNEI. V shed 1 base and J shed 0 bases, with 13 bases lying between them. The CDR3 spans 16 residues. The DNA for the CDR3 is TGTGCCAGCAGTGAAGGGAACAGGATGCTCTCCTACGAGCAGTACGTC. Its protein is CASSEGNRMLSYEQYV.

The rearrangement links TRBV30 to TRBJ1-2; D is perhaps TRBD1 (5 bases). Per the germline V gene, CDR1 is GTSNPN and CDR2 is SVGIG (reference sequence). Trimming took 4 bases from V and 5 from J, leaving 17 bases between them. The CDR3 extends over 14 amino acids. CDR3 DNA: TGTGCCTGGATTGGGGCGGGGGTCCTGTATGGCTACACCTTC. Protein: CAWIGAGVLYGYTF.

The chain uses TRBV28 and TRBJ1-1, with D tentatively TRBD1 (6 bases). Between the trimmed V and J ends, which lost 4 bases and 6 bases, there was a span of 9 bases. The CDR3 runs to 12 residues. Germline CDR1 reads MDHEN; CDR2 reads SYDVKM. The CDR3 bases are TGTGCCAGCAGTTGGGACACCCCTGAAGCTTTCTTT. Translated, it gives CASSWDTPEAFF.

The chain has TRBV9 and TRBJ2-5; TRBD1 might be the D (5 bases). CDR1 and CDR2 (germline): SGDLS, YYNGEE. The CDR3 runs to 12 residues. V shed 3 bases and J shed 5 bases, with 8 bases lying between them. The chain's CDR3 is CASSGTKETQYF. Written as DNA, the CDR3 is TGTGCCAGCAGCGGGACAAAGGAGACCCAGTACTTC.

The chain uses TRBV10-3 and TRBJ2-7, with TRBD2 matching over 7 bases. Trimming cost V 0 bases and J 7 bases; bases outside gene matches: 9. Per the germline V gene, CDR1 is ENHRY and CDR2 is SYGVKD. This CDR3 is built from 15 residues. The DNA of the CDR3 is TGTGCCATCAGTGAGTCGCGGGGGAGCCTTACGGAGCAGTACTTC. Translation: CAISESRGSLTEQYF.

This rearrangement joins TRBV27 to TRBJ1-1; D is perhaps TRBD1 (6 bases). Trimming pared 4 bases from V and 0 bases from J, leaving 6 bases between. Per the germline V gene, CDR1 is MNHEY and CDR2 is SMNVEV (reference sequence). The CDR3 runs 13 residues. CDR3: CASSWGLNTEAFF. The CDR3 DNA is TGTGCCAGCAGTTGGGGGCTGAACACTGAAGCTTTCTTT.

The rearrangement links TRBV29-1 to TRBJ1-1, with a tentative D call TRBD1 (5 bases). With 4 bases removed from V and 1 base from J, the gap between germline ends came to 13 bases. The CDR3 has 14 amino acids. The germline V gene has CDR1 SQVTM and CDR2 ANQGSEA. This CDR3 reads CSVGTLWRNTEAFF. CDR3 sequence (DNA): TGCAGCGTTGGGACACTTTGGAGGAACACTGAAGCTTTCTTT.

This chain joins TRBV5-4 and TRBJ2-4, with a tentative D call TRBD1 (5 bases). The V end was cut by 4 bases, the J end by 9 bases, with 11 bases between. Germline CDR1 is SGHNT and CDR2 is YYREEE (reference sequence). The CDR3 length is 12 residues. In DNA, the CDR3 is TGTGCCAGCAGCGCAGGGAATGGCATTCAGTACTTC. It is translated as CASSAGNGIQYF.

The rearrangement links TRBV30 to TRBJ2-7; perhaps TRBD1 as D (6 bases). CDR1 and CDR2 (germline): GTSNPN, SVGIG (reference sequence). V lost 5 bases, J lost 2 bases, and 13 bases lay in between. The CDR3 extends over 13 amino acids. This CDR3 reads CAWAQGFTYEQYF. CDR3 in DNA: TGTGCCTGGGCACAGGGTTTCACCTACGAGCAGTACTTC.

The chain joins TRBV2 to TRBJ2-5; D possibly matches TRBD1 or TRBD2 (6 bases each). Germline-derived CDR1 and CDR2 are SNHLY and FYNNEI. This CDR3 is built from 13 residues. V shed 7 bases and J shed 4 bases, with 13 bases lying between them. The CDR3 is CASTLGGPETQYF. CDR3 in DNA: TGTGCCAGCACCTTGGGGGGCCCAGAGACCCAGTACTTC.

The chain links TRBV4-3 to TRBJ1-2; no clear D. Trimming shortened V by 0 bases and J by 4 bases, and 12 bases separated the two germline ends. The CDR3 consists of 15 residues. From germline, CDR1 is LGHNA and CDR2 YSLEER. The CDR3 loop is CASSQERRTLYGYTF. The CDR3 DNA sequence: TGCGCCAGCAGCCAAGAGAGAAGGACGCTCTATGGCTACACCTTC.

The chain couples TRBV9 to TRBJ1-1, with D tentatively TRBD1 (6 bases). Looked up from germline, CDR1 is SGDLS and CDR2 is YYNGEE. This CDR3 is built from 14 residues. V was cut by 3 bases and J by 8 bases, with 17 bases left in between. The CDR3 reads CASSEGDIPWEAFF. In DNA, the CDR3 is TGTGCCAGCAGCGAGGGGGACATCCCTTGGGAAGCTTTCTTT.

The genes are TRBV4-3 and TRBJ1-2, with TRBD1 identical over 7 bases. CDR1 and CDR2 (germline): LGHNA, YSLEER. V lost 4 bases and J lost 8; bases outside the gene matches: 13. There are 15 residues in the CDR3. Here the CDR3 DNA reads TGCGCCAGCAGCCGAACCTTGGGACAGCTTCGGGGCTACACCTTC. Its protein is CASSRTLGQLRGYTF.

The chain couples TRBV14 to TRBJ1-5, with D perhaps TRBD1 (6 bases). The CDR3 loop spans 17 amino acids. Germline assignment: CDR1 SGHDN and CDR2 FVKESK. V lost 0 bases and J 6 bases, leaving 18 bases between the germline ends. CDR3 sequence reads: CASSQDVRQVGGQPQHF. CDR3 nucleotide sequence: TGTGCCAGCAGCCAAGATGTACGACAGGTCGGCGGTCAGCCCCAGCATTTT.

This chain uses TRBV2 with TRBJ1-5; 8 nucleotides match TRBD1. This CDR3 is built from 13 residues. The V gene end was trimmed by 6 bases and the J gene end by 9 bases; junction bases not matched to a gene: 7. From germline, CDR1 is SNHLY and CDR2 FYNNEI. The DNA of the CDR3 is TGTGCCAGCAGCGGACAGGGCCAGGGGCCCCAGCATTTT. Amino acids: CASSGQGQGPQHF.

The genes are TRBV20-1 and TRBJ2-1; TRBD2 aligns across 9 bases. Germline CDR1 reads DFQATT; CDR2 reads SNEGSKA (reference sequence). V lost 3 bases to trimming and J lost 15 bases; unmatched junction nucleotides: 6. CDR3 length equals 11 residues. The CDR3 nucleotides read TGCAGTGCTAGGGGGACTAGCCGGGGGTTCTTC. Amino acids: CSARGTSRGFF.

V gene TRBV27 combines with J gene TRBJ2-1, with D maybe TRBD2 (6 bases). CDR1 and CDR2 from the germline V gene are MNHEY and SMNVEV (reference sequence). The CDR3 consists of 13 residues. Trimming removed 3 bases at V and 9 bases at J, with 12 bases between. CDR3 sequence (DNA): TGTGCCAGCAGTTTGGTTAATAGCGGTGAGCAGTTCTTC. It translates to CASSLVNSGEQFF.

This clonotype has a handful of counts. The chain recombines TRBV12-3 or TRBV12-4 with TRBJ1-1; maybe TRBD1 (5 bases). The CDR3 runs to 11 residues. V was trimmed by 2 bases and J by 8 bases, leaving 6 bases between them. The CDR3 nucleotides are TGTGCCAGCAGTTTATCAGGGGAAGCTTTCTTT. It codes for CASSLSGEAFF.